This T cell receptor (beta chain) was profiled in a study of T cell responses to AZD1222 COVID-19 vaccine. Points from the study as a whole: Close to half of spike-specific TCRs reportedly recognize unmutated variant regions.

The CDR3 spans 14 residues. Unmatched junction bases numbered 3, after V lost 2 bases and J lost 6 bases. The germline gives CDR1 SGHTA, CDR2 FQGNSA. Note on this clone: The antigen remains unidentified.

The assay was immunoSEQ multiplex PCR, and TCRdb's table has in-frame clones only and misses some. The data show approximately 60,000 clones, roughly 80% seen once. V is TRBV7-2 and J is TRBJ2-1; 8 bases map to TRBD2. This clonotype was obtained from an adult in good health. The sample consisted of peripheral blood, taken on day 0 of AZD1222 vaccination. CDR3 protein: CASSLTGTSNEQFF. The DNA of the CDR3 is TGTGCCAGCAGCTTAACCGGGACTAGCAATGAGCAGTTCTTC.